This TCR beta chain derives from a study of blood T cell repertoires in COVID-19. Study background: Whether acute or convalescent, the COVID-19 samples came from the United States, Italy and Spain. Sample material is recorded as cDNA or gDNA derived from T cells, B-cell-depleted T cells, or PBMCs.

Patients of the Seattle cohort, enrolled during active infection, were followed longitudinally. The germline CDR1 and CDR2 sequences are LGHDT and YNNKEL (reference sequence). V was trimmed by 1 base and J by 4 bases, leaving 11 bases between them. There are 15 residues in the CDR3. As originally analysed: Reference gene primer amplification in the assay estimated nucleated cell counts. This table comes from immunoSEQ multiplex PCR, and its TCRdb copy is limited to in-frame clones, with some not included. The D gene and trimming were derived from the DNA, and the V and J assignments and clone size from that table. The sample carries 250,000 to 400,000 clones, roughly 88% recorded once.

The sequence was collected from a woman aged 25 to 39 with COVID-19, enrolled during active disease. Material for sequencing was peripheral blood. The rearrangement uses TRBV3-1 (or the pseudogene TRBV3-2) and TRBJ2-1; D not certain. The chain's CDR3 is CASSQGGGKYNEQFF. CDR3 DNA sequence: TGTGCCAGCAGCCAAGGTGGCGGCAAGTACAATGAGCAGTTCTTC.